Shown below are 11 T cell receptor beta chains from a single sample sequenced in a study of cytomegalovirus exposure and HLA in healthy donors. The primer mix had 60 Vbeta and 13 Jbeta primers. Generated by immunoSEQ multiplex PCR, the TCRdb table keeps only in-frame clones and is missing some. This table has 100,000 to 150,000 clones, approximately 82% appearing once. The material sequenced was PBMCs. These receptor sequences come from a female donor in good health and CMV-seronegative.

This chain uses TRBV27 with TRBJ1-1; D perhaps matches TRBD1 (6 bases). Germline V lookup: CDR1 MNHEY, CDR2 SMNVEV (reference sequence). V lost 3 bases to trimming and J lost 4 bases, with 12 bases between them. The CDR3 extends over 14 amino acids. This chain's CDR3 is CASSFFTGTTEAFF. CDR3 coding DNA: TGTGCCAGCAGTTTCTTCACAGGGACCACTGAAGCTTTCTTT.

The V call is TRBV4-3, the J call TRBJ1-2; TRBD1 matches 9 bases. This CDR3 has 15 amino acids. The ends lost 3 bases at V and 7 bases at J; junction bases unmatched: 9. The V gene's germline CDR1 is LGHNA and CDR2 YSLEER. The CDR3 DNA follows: TGCGCCAGCAGCCACGGACGACAGGGGGGCGGTGGCTACACCTTC. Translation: CASSHGRQGGGGYTF.

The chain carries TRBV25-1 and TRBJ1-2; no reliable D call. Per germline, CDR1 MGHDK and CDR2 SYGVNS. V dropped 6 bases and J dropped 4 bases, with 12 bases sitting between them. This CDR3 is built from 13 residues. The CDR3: CASRDGLSYGYTF. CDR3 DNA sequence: TGTGCCAGCAGAGACGGACTTAGCTATGGCTACACCTTC.

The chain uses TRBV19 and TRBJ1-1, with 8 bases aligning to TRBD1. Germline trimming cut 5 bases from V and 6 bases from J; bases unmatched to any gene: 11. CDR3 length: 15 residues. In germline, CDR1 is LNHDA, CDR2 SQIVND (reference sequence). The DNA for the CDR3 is TGTGCCAGTAGTTCAGAGGACAGGGTAGGATCTGAAGCTTTCTTT. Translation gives CASSSEDRVGSEAFF.

This CDR3 reads CSARARDRLTF. In DNA form, the CDR3 reads TGCAGTGCTAGAGCTAGGGACAGGCTGACTTTC. The V gene is TRBV20-1, the J gene TRBJ2-6; TRBD1 agrees at 8 bases. Germline CDR1 is DFQATT and CDR2 is SNEGSKA (reference sequence). The CDR3 is made up of 11 amino acids. The junction had 3 bases not matched to a gene; V was cut back by 1 base and J by 16 bases.

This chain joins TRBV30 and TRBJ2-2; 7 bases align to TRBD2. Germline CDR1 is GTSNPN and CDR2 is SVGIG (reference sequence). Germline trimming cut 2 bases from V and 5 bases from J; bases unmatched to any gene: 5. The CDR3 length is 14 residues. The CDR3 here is CAWSRWGGTGELFF. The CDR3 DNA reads TGTGCCTGGAGTAGGTGGGGGGGAACCGGGGAGCTGTTTTTT.

The CDR3 sequence is CASSPLPGQGLTGELFF. CDR3 bases: TGTGCCAGCTCACCACTTCCGGGACAGGGGTTGACCGGGGAGCTGTTTTTT. This chain uses TRBV18 with TRBJ2-2, with 10 bases lining up with TRBD1. This CDR3 is 17 amino acids long. Germline-derived CDR1 and CDR2 are KGHSH and LQKENI. Trimming at V came to 1 base and at J to 5 bases, leaving 7 bases not matched to a gene.

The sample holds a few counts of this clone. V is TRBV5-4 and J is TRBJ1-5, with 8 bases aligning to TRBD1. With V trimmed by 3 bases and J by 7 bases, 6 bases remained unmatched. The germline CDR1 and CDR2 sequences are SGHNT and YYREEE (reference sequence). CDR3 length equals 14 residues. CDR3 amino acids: CASSSQGVGQPQHF. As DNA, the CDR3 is TGTGCCAGCAGCTCACAGGGGGTAGGGCAGCCCCAGCATTTT.

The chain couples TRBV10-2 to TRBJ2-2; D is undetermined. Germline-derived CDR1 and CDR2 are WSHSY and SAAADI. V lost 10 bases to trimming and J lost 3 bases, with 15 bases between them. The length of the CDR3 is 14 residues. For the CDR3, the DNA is TGCGCCACCAGGACGACTGCTTACACCGGGGAGCTGTTTTTT. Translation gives CATRTTAYTGELFF.

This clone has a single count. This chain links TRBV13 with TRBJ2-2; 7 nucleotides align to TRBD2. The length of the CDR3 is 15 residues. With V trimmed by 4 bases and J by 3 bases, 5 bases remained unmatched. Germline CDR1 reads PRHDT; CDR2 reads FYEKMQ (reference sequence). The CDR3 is CASSSTSADTGELFF. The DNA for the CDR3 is TGTGCCAGCAGCTCAACTAGCGCGGACACCGGGGAGCTGTTTTTT.

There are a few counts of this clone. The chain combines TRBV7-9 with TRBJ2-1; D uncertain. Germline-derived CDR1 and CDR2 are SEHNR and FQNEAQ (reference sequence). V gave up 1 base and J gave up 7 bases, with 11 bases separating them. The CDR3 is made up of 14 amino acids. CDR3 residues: CASSLVRGLNEQFF. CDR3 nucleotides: TGTGCCAGCAGCTTAGTTCGAGGATTAAATGAGCAGTTCTTC.